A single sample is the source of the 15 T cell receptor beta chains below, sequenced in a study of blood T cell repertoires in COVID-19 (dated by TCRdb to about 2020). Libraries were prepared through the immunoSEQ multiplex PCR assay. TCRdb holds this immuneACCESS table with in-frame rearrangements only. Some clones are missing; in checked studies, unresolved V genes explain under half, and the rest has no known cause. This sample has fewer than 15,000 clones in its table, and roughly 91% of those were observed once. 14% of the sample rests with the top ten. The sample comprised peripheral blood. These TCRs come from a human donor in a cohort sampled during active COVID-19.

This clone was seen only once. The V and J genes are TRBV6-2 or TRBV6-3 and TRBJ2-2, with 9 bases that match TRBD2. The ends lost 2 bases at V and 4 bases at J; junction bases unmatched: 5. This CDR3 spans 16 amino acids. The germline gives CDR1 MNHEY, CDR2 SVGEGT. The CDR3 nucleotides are TGTGCCAGCAGTTACCCTATAGCGGGGGTCACCGGGGAGCTGTTTTTT. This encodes CASSYPIAGVTGELFF.

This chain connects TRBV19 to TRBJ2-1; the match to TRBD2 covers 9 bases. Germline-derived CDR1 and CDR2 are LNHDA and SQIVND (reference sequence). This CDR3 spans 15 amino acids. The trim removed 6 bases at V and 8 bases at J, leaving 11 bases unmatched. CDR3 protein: CASRDGAGGRYEQFF. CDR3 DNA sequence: TGTGCCAGTAGAGATGGGGCGGGAGGGCGCTATGAGCAGTTCTTC.

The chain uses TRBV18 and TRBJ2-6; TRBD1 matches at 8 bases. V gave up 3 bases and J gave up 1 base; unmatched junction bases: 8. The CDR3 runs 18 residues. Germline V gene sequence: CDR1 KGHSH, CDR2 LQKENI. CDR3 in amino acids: CASSPRTGIGSGANVLTF. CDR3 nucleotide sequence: TGTGCCAGCTCACCGCGGACAGGGATAGGGTCTGGGGCCAACGTCCTGACTTTC.

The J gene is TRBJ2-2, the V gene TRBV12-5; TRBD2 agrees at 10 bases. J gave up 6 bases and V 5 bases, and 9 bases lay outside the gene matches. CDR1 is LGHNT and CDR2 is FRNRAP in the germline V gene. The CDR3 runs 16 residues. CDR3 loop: CASGTAAGGYAGELFF. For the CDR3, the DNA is TGTGCTAGTGGTACAGCAGCGGGAGGGTATGCCGGGGAGCTGTTTTTT. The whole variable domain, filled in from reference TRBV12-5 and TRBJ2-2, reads DARVTQTPRHKVTEMGQEVTMRCQPILGHNTVFWYRQTMMQGLELLAYFRNRAPLDDSGMPKDRFSAEMPDATLATLKIQPSEPRDSAVYFCASGTAAGGYAGELFFGEGSRLTVL.

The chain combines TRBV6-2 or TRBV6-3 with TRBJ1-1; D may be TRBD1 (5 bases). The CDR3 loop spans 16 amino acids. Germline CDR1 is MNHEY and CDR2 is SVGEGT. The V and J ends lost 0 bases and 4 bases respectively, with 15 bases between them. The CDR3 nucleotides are TGTGCCAGCAGTTACTCGGCGACAGCGCCGGTCACTGAAGCTTTCTTT. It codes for CASSYSATAPVTEAFF.

Here the CDR3 reads CASTSDRGDGYTF. As DNA, the CDR3 is TGTGCCAGCACCTCGGACAGGGGGGATGGCTACACCTTC. The chain joins TRBV9 to TRBJ1-2; 10 nucleotides match TRBD1. The germline gives CDR1 SGDLS, CDR2 YYNGEE. This CDR3 comprises 13 residues. The V gene end was trimmed by 6 bases and the J gene end by 6 bases; junction bases not matched to a gene: 5.

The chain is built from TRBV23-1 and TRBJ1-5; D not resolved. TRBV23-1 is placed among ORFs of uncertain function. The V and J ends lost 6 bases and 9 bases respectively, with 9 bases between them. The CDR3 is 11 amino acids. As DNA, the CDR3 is TGCGCCAGCAGGAGTTATGGGCCCCAGCATTTT. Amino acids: CASRSYGPQHF.

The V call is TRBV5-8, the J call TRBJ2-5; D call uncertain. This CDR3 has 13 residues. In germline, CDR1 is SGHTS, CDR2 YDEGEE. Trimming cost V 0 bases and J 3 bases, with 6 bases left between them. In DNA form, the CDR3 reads TGTGCCAGCAGCTTGGCCTCGGAAGAGACCCAGTACTTC. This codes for CASSLASEETQYF.

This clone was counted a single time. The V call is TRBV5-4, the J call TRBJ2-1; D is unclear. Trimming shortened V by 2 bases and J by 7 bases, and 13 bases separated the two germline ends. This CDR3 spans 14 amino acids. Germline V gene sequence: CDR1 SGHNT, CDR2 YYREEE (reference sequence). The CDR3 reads CASSFDSSENEQFF. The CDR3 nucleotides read TGTGCCAGCAGCTTCGACTCTTCAGAAAATGAGCAGTTCTTC.

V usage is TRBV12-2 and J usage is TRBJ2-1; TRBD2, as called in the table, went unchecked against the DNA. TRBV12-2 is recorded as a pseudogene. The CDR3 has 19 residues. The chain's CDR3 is CASRLALAGGPCPYNEQFF. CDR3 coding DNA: TGTGCAAGTCGCTTAGCGCTAGCGGGAGGGCCCTGTCCTTACAATGAGCAGTTCTTC.

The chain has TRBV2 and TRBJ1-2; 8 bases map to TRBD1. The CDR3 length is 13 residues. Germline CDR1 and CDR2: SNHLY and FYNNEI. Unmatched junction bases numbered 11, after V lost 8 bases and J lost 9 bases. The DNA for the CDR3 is TGTGCCAGCTTTAGACCAGGGGGCACGAGCTACACCTTC. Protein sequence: CASFRPGGTSYTF.

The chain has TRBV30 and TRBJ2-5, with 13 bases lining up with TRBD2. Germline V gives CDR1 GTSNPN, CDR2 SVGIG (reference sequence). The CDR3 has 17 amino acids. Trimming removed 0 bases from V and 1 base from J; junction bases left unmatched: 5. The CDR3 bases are TGTGCCTGGAGTGTGAGTCGGACTAGCGGGGGCCAAGAGACCCAGTACTTC. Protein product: CAWSVSRTSGGQETQYF.

The CDR3 coding sequence is TGTGCCAGCAGCCAAGTGGAAGGAGTCGTGGAGACCCAGTACTTC. It specifies CASSQVEGVVETQYF. The chain combines TRBV3-1 (or the pseudogene TRBV3-2) with TRBJ2-5; D is ambiguous. Trimming removed 1 base from V and 5 bases from J, with 14 bases in between. The CDR3 loop spans 15 amino acids. Germline V gives CDR1 LGHDT, CDR2 YNNKEL (reference sequence).

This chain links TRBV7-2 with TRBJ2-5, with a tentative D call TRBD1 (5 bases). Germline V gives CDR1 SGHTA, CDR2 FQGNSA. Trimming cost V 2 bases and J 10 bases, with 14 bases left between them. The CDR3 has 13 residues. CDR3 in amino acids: CASSLSPQGNQYF. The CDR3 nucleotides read TGTGCCAGCAGCTTAAGTCCGCAGGGTAACCAGTACTTC.

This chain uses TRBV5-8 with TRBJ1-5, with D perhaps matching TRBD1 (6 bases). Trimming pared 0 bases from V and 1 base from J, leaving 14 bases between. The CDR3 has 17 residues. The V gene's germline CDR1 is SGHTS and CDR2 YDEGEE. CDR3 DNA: TGTGCCAGCAGCTTGGTGGGGACAACTCTCAGCAATCAGCCCCAGCATTTT. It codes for CASSLVGTTLSNQPQHF.